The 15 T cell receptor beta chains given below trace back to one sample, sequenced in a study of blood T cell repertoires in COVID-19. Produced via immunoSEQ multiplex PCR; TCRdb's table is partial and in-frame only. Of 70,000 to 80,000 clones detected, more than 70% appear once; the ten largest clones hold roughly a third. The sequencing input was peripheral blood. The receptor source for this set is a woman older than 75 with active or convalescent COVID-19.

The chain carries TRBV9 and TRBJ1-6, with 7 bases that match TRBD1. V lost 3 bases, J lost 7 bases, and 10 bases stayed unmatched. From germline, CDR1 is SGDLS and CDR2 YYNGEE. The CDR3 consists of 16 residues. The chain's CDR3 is CASSADRDLPNSPLHF. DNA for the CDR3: TGTGCCAGCAGCGCTGACAGGGACCTACCGAATTCACCCCTCCACTTT.

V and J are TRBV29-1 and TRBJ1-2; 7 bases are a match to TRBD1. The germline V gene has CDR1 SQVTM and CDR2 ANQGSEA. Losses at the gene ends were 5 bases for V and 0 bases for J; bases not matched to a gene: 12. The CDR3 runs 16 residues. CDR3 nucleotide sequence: TGCAGCGTTCGTCCGGGACAGCACGATTCTAACTATGGCTACACCTTC. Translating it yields CSVRPGQHDSNYGYTF.

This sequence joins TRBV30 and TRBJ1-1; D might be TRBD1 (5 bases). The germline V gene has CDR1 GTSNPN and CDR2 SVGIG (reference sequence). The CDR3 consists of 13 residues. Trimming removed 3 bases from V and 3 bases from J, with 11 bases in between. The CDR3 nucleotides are TGTGCCTGGAGGGCGGGGCAATACACTGAAGCTTTCTTT. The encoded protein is CAWRAGQYTEAFF.

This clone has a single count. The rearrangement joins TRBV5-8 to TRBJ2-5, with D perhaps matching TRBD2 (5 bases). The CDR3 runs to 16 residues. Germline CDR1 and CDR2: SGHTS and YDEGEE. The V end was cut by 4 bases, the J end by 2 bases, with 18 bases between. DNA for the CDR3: TGTGCCAGCAGCCCGGCGGGCGCCGGCCCACAAGAGACCCAGTACTTC. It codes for CASSPAGAGPQETQYF.

The CDR3 spells CASSTQGAAFRKVTQYF. The CDR3 nucleotides read TGTGCCAGCAGCACCCAAGGGGCAGCTTTCCGGAAGGTGACCCAGTACTTC. This chain links TRBV7-8 with TRBJ2-5; possible D gene TRBD1, 5 bases. Trimming stripped 5 bases from V and 7 bases from J, with 26 bases between. CDR3 length equals 17 residues. Looked up from germline, CDR1 is SGHVS and CDR2 is FQNEAQ.

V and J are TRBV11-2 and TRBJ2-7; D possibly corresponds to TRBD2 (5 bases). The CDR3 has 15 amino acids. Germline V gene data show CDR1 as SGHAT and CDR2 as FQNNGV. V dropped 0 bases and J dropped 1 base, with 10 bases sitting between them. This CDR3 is CASSLDGAGSYEQYF. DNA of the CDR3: TGTGCCAGCAGCTTAGATGGTGCGGGTTCCTACGAGCAGTACTTC.

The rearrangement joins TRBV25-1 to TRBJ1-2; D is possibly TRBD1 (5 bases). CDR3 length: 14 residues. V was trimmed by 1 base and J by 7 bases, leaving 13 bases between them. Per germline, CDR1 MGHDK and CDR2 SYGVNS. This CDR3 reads CASSELGGAGGYTF. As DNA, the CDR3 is TGTGCCAGCAGTGAATTAGGAGGGGCCGGTGGCTACACCTTC.

The CDR3, as DNA: TGCGCCAGCAGCTTTACAGGGGGAAGGGAAAAACTGTTTTTT. It encodes CASSFTGGREKLFF. V gene TRBV5-1 combines with J gene TRBJ1-4; 8 nucleotides agree with TRBD1. In germline, CDR1 is SGHRS, CDR2 YFSETQ. The CDR3 spans 14 residues. V lost 2 bases to trimming and J lost 8 bases; unmatched junction nucleotides: 5.

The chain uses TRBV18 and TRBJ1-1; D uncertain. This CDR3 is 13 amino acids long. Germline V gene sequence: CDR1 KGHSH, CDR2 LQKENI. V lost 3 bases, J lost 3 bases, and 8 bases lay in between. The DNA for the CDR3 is TGTGCCAGCTCACCGACCCTAGACACTGAAGCTTTCTTT. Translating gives CASSPTLDTEAFF.

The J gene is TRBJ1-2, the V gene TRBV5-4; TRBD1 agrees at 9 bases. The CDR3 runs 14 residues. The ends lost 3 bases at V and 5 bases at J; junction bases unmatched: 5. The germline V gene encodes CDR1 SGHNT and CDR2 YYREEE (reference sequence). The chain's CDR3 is CASSSGDRVYGYTF. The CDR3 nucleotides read TGTGCCAGCAGCTCTGGGGACAGGGTGTATGGCTACACCTTC. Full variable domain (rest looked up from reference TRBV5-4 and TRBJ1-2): ETGVTQSPTHLIKTRGQQVTLRCSSQSGHNTVSWYQQALGQGPQFIFQYYREEENGRGNFPPRFSGLQFPNYSSELNVNALELDDSALYLCASSSGDRVYGYTFGSGTRLTVV.

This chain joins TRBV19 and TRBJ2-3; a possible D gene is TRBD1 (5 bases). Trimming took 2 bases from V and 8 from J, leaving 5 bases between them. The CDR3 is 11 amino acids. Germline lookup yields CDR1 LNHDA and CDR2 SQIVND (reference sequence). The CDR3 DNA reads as TGTGCCAGTAGTATAAGGGGTACGCAGTATTTT. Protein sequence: CASSIRGTQYF.

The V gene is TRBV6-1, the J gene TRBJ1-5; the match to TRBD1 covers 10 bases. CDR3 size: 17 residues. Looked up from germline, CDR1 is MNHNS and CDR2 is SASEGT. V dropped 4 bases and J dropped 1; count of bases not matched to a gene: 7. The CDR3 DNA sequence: TGTGCCAGCAGTGGGAGACAGGGGGCAATGAGCAATCAGCCCCAGCATTTT. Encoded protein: CASSGRQGAMSNQPQHF.

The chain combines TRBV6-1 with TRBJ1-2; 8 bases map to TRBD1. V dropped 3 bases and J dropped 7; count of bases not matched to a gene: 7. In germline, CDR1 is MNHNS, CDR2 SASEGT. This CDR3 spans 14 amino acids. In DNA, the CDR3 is TGTGCCAGCAGTGATGACAGGGGATGGAGTGGCTACACCTTC. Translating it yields CASSDDRGWSGYTF.

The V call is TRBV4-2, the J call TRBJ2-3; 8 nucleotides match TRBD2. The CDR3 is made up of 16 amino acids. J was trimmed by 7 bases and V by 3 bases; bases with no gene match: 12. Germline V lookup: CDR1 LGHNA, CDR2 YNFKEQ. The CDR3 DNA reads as TGTGCCAGCAGCCAGGAAAGCGGGGGCAGGGGCTATACGCAGTATTTT. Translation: CASSQESGGRGYTQYF.

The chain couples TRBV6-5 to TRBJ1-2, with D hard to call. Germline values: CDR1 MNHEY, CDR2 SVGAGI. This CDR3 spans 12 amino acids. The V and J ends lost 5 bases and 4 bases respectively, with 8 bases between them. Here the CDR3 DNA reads TGTGCCAGCAGTAACCCAGGCTATGGCTACACCTTC. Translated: CASSNPGYGYTF.